Below, 25 T cell receptor beta chains from the same sample are listed, as sequenced in a study of Graves' ophthalmopathy and Graves' hyperthyroidism. Amplification targeted the TCR beta CDR3 regions, with RNA transcripts as the source material. Second-round multiplex PCR followed a first-round RT-PCR using HTBI primers. TCRdb reprocessed the multiplex PCR reads via MiXCR and lists one record per CDR3 protein. In the table there are nearly 400,000 distinct CDR3 sequences, 15% to 20% of which are singletons. The sequencing sample was made of peripheral blood. These receptors were obtained from a woman between 18 and 29 years old with Graves' ophthalmopathy.

This clonotype has at least ten counts. This rearrangement joins TRBV6-2 or TRBV6-3 to TRBJ1-1; maybe TRBD1 (5 bases). The length of the CDR3 is 19 residues. V was cut by 2 bases and J by 3 bases, with 25 bases left in between. Germline V gene sequence: CDR1 MNHEY, CDR2 SVGEGT. CDR3 coding DNA: TGTGCCAGCAGTTACGATCCCGGCAGGGTCGTCAAATTCCACACTGAAGCTTTCTTT. This encodes CASSYDPGRVVKFHTEAFF.

This clonotype was seen repeatedly, ten times or more. The chain has TRBV20-1 and TRBJ1-3; no clear D gene. V gave up 6 bases and J gave up 4 bases, with 10 bases separating them. Germline V gene sequence: CDR1 DFQATT, CDR2 SNEGSKA (reference sequence). The CDR3 sequence is 12 residues long. CDR3 sequence (DNA): TGCAGTGCAGGATCCCTCGGAAACACCATATATTTT. Protein product: CSAGSLGNTIYF.

This clonotype appeared many times. V gene TRBV12-3 or TRBV12-4 combines with J gene TRBJ2-7; no clear D gene. The CDR3 length is 13 residues. V lost 2 bases and J 3 bases, leaving 8 bases between the germline ends. CDR3 region: CASSLFTFYEQYF. The CDR3 DNA follows: TGTGCCAGCAGTTTATTCACCTTCTACGAGCAGTACTTC.

This chain's CDR3 is CASSTGTGEGGELFF. DNA of the CDR3: TGTGCCAGCAGTACCGGGACAGGGGAAGGCGGGGAGCTGTTTTTT. The rearrangement links TRBV6-1 to TRBJ2-2; 10 bases agree with TRBD1. V shed 5 bases and J 7 bases; nucleotides not matched to a gene: 7. CDR1 and CDR2 from the germline V gene are MNHNS and SASEGT. CDR3 length equals 15 residues.

This clonotype has at least ten counts. The V call is TRBV19, the J call TRBJ1-2, with TRBD1 matching over 8 bases. Germline V gene sequence: CDR1 LNHDA, CDR2 SQIVND (reference sequence). Germline trimming cut 9 bases from V and 6 bases from J; bases unmatched to any gene: 12. The CDR3 sequence is 14 residues long. The CDR3 region has the DNA TGTGCCAGGTGGACAGGGTCGGAGGAAGATGGCTACACCTTC. Its translation is CARWTGSEEDGYTF.

The chain uses TRBV6-2 or TRBV6-3 and TRBJ2-2; D unclear. The CDR3 is made up of 15 amino acids. The V and J ends lost 4 bases and 0 bases respectively, with 9 bases between them. Germline V gives CDR1 MNHEY, CDR2 SVGEGT. CDR3 in amino acids: CASSFKGTNTGELFF. DNA of the CDR3: TGTGCCAGCAGTTTTAAAGGGACGAACACCGGGGAGCTGTTTTTT.

This clonotype was recorded many times. This chain uses TRBV11-2 with TRBJ2-5; D perhaps matches TRBD1 (6 bases). V lost 3 bases and J 1 base, leaving 15 bases between the germline ends. CDR3 length equals 16 residues. Germline CDR1 is SGHAT and CDR2 is FQNNGV. The CDR3 bases are TGTGCCAGCAGCTTCCAGGGGCTAGGGGGCCAAGAGACCCAGTACTTC. It yields the protein CASSFQGLGGQETQYF.

This clonotype came up many times. With a much larger clone just one base away, this may be a read error. The chain links TRBV6-1 to TRBJ1-2, with 9 bases lining up with TRBD1. Germline V lookup: CDR1 MNHNS, CDR2 SASEGT. This CDR3 has 14 residues. CDR3 bases: TGTGCCAGCAGGTCCGGGACAGGGCTATATGGCTGCACCTTC. Its protein product is CASRSGTGLYGCTF.

This clonotype was seen repeatedly, ten times or more. The chain combines TRBV11-2 with TRBJ2-1; TRBD1 matches at 12 bases. This CDR3 region has 16 residues. Germline V CDR1 and CDR2: SGHAT, FQNNGV. Trimming removed 5 bases from V and 8 bases from J; junction bases left unmatched: 10. In DNA form, the CDR3 reads TGTGCCAGCAGCCTCATGGGACAGGGGGCTTGGGATGAGCAGTTCTTC. It yields the protein CASSLMGQGAWDEQFF.

This clonotype has at least ten counts. The genes are TRBV6-2 or TRBV6-3 and TRBJ2-5; D might be TRBD1 (7 bases). The CDR3 spans 15 residues. V was shortened by 6 bases and J by 2 bases, with 16 bases between the two germline ends. The germline gives CDR1 MNHEY, CDR2 SVGEGT. CDR3 protein: CASRRRDRSQETQYF. The CDR3 nucleotides are TGTGCCAGCAGGCGGCGGGACAGATCACAAGAGACCCAGTACTTC.

There are many counts of this clonotype. The chain links TRBV6-5 to TRBJ2-7, with D unresolved. CDR3 length: 14 amino acids. The V gene lost 2 bases and the J gene lost 4 bases, with 12 bases spanning the gap. The V gene's germline CDR1 is MNHEY and CDR2 SVGAGI. CDR3 sequence: CASSYRPTGYEQYF. In DNA, the CDR3 is TGTGCCAGCAGTTACCGGCCTACTGGATACGAGCAGTACTTC.

This clonotype was found many times. This chain connects TRBV7-2 to TRBJ2-4, with 7 bases fitting TRBD1. CDR1 SGHTA and CDR2 FQGNSA come from the germline V gene. With V trimmed by 4 bases and J by 8 bases, 2 bases remained unmatched. The CDR3 sequence is 12 residues long. The CDR3 DNA is TGTGCCAGCAGCTCCACAGGGGACATTCAGTACTTC. This codes for CASSSTGDIQYF.

This clonotype has a count of ten or more. V usage is TRBV24-1 and J usage is TRBJ2-7, with TRBD1 identical over 10 bases. Germline assignment: CDR1 KGHDR and CDR2 SFDVKD. The CDR3 covers 15 residues. J was trimmed by 9 bases and V by 3 bases; bases with no gene match: 10. CDR3 bases: TGTGCCACCAGTGATCCGGGACAGGGGCACGTCGGGCAGTACTTC. Encoded protein: CATSDPGQGHVGQYF.

This clonotype was counted at least ten times. This chain links TRBV28 with TRBJ2-7, with D perhaps being TRBD1 or TRBD2 (5 bases each). The germline CDR1 and CDR2 sequences are MDHEN and SYDVKM. The V gene lost 6 bases and the J gene lost 3 bases, with 9 bases spanning the gap. The CDR3 extends over 12 amino acids. The CDR3 protein is CASSRDDYEQYF. In nucleotides, the CDR3 is TGTGCCAGCAGCCGGGACGACTACGAGCAGTACTTC. Using reference TRBV28 and TRBJ2-7 for the parts outside the CDR3, the full variable domain is DVKVTQSSRYLVKRTGEKVFLECVQDMDHENMFWYRQDPGLGLRLIYFSYDVKMKEKGDIPEGYSVSREKKERFSLILESASTNQTSMYLCASSRDDYEQYFGPGTRLTVT.

Ten or more counts support this clonotype. The chain is built from TRBV28 and TRBJ2-7, with TRBD1 identical over 8 bases. The V gene end was trimmed by 4 bases and the J gene end by 6 bases; junction bases not matched to a gene: 8. Germline V gives CDR1 MDHEN, CDR2 SYDVKM. The CDR3 sequence is 14 residues long. CDR3 DNA sequence: TGTGCCAGCAGTTCGACAGGGGCCCTCTTCGAGCAGTACTTC. As protein: CASSSTGALFEQYF.

This clonotype was detected many times. The rearrangement uses TRBV9 and TRBJ2-5; 8 positions match TRBD1. The junction had 6 bases not matched to a gene; V was cut back by 0 bases and J by 5 bases. CDR1 and CDR2 (germline): SGDLS, YYNGEE. This CDR3 contains 15 residues. The CDR3 DNA is TGTGCCAGCAGCGTAGGGGGCAGGGGGCACGAGACCCAGTACTTC. Translation: CASSVGGRGHETQYF.

V usage is TRBV18 and J usage is TRBJ1-1; D possibly corresponds to TRBD1 (6 bases). The V end lost 5 bases, the J end lost 4 bases, and 20 bases lay between the germline ends. CDR3 length: 16 amino acids. Germline assignment: CDR1 KGHSH and CDR2 LQKENI. In DNA, the CDR3 is TGTGCCAGCTCAGGGGGCGCATTGGGCAGAGGCACTGAAGCTTTCTTT. Its protein product is CASSGGALGRGTEAFF. Full variable domain (remainder filled in from reference TRBV18 and TRBJ1-1): NAGVMQNPRHLVRRRGQEARLRCSPMKGHSHVYWYRQLPEEGLKFMVYLQKENIIDESGMPKERFSAEFPKEGPSILRIQQVVRGDSAAYFCASSGGALGRGTEAFFGQGTRLTVV.

The table lists this clonotype with a few counts. At one end, the junction sequence differs from germline, possibly due to a read error. The chain is built from TRBV3-1 and TRBJ2-5, with 7 positions matching TRBD2. The CDR3 consists of 15 residues. From germline, CDR1 is LGHDT and CDR2 YNNKEL (reference sequence). The DNA for the CDR3 is TGTGCCAGCAGCCAAATGACTAGCTCCTTGGAGACCCGGTACTTC. As protein: CASSQMTSSLETRYF.

This clonotype was seen many times. The chain has TRBV30 and TRBJ2-7; D may match TRBD1 or TRBD2 (6 bases each). The CDR3 totals 16 residues. Germline values: CDR1 GTSNPN, CDR2 SVGIG (reference sequence). Trimming removed 0 bases from V and 0 bases from J, with 15 bases in between. CDR3 amino acids: CAWSVPPGGHSYEQYF. The CDR3 DNA follows: TGTGCCTGGAGTGTTCCTCCCGGGGGCCACTCCTACGAGCAGTACTTC.

This clonotype was observed at least ten times. The chain links TRBV19 to TRBJ2-7; D is undetermined. V was pared by 4 bases and J by 3 bases, with 10 bases between. The CDR3 has 13 amino acids. The germline V gene encodes CDR1 LNHDA and CDR2 SQIVND (reference sequence). The CDR3 spells CASSTSDGYEQYF. CDR3 DNA: TGTGCCAGTAGTACCTCCGACGGCTACGAGCAGTACTTC.

This clonotype was counted many times. The chain has TRBV20-1 and TRBJ2-7; D call uncertain. Trimming shortened V by 1 base and J by 6 bases, and 7 bases separated the two germline ends. Germline V gene lookup returns CDR1 DFQATT and CDR2 SNEGSKA (reference sequence). CDR3 length: 11 amino acids. For the CDR3, the DNA is TGCAGTGCTAGAGCGGCGCTCGAGCAGTACTTC. This encodes CSARAALEQYF.

The table lists this clonotype with many counts. The chain combines TRBV6-1 with TRBJ1-1, with D perhaps TRBD1 (5 bases). The V gene lost 9 bases and the J gene lost 3 bases, with 17 bases spanning the gap. Germline CDR1 and CDR2: MNHNS and SASEGT. This CDR3 is built from 14 residues. CDR3 loop: CASITRTGDTEAFF. CDR3 bases: TGTGCCAGTATCACCCGAACGGGGGACACTGAAGCTTTCTTT.

Regarding this clonotype: The junction shows a germline mismatch at one end, possibly a read error. The genes are TRBV2 and TRBJ1-5, with a possible D match to TRBD1 (6 bases). This CDR3 spans 15 amino acids. CDR1 and CDR2 from the germline V gene are SNHLY and FYNNEI. The CDR3 region has the DNA TGTGCCAGCAGCGAAGACTCAGGGGTGGCTCAGCCCCAGCATTTT. As protein: CASSEDSGVAQPQHF.

Many counts were recorded for this clonotype. This rearrangement joins TRBV19 to TRBJ2-5; 10 bases line up with TRBD2. V shed 5 bases and J 4 bases; nucleotides not matched to a gene: 4. The germline V gene has CDR1 LNHDA and CDR2 SQIVND (reference sequence). The CDR3 extends over 14 amino acids. CDR3 DNA sequence: TGTGCCAGTAGTCCAGCGGGAGGGGCAGAGACCCAGTACTTC. Amino acid sequence: CASSPAGGAETQYF.

This clonotype was found many times. The chain joins TRBV11-2 to TRBJ1-1; D gene uncertain. V dropped 0 bases and J dropped 2 bases, with 7 bases sitting between them. The germline V gene has CDR1 SGHAT and CDR2 FQNNGV. This CDR3 comprises 14 residues. The chain's CDR3 is CASSLDHGNTEAFF. CDR3 sequence (DNA): TGTGCCAGCAGCTTAGACCACGGTAACACTGAAGCTTTCTTT. The whole variable domain, remainder taken from reference TRBV11-2 and TRBJ1-1, is EAGVAQSPRYKIIEKRQSVAFWCNPISGHATLYWYQQILGQGPKLLIQFQNNGVVDDSQLPKDRFSAERLKGVDSTLKIQPAKLEDSAVYLCASSLDHGNTEAFFGQGTRLTVV.